This passage covers 10 T cell receptor beta chains from one sample sequenced in a study of T cell responses to AZD1222 COVID-19 vaccine. The table came from immunoSEQ multiplex PCR; TCRdb's copy has only in-frame clones and leaves some out. The sample has about 160,000 clones, about 90% seen once. Material: peripheral blood, obtained 28 days after the second AZD1222 dose. These TCRs come from an adult who received the AZD1222 COVID-19 vaccine.

The rearrangement joins TRBV6-5 to TRBJ1-6; D uncertain. V lost 2 bases to trimming and J lost 9 bases, with 17 bases between them. The CDR3 runs 16 residues. Germline V gene sequence: CDR1 MNHEY, CDR2 SVGAGI. CDR3 DNA sequence: TGTGCCAGCAGTTACCTTGGACGGGTCGACGGTTCACCCCTCCACTTT. Amino acid sequence: CASSYLGRVDGSPLHF.

This clone came up once. V gene TRBV20-1 combines with J gene TRBJ2-7; 13 bases align to TRBD2. After removal of 3 bases from V and 4 bases from J, the junction contained 15 bases not matched to a gene. The CDR3 is made up of 18 amino acids. Germline V gene data show CDR1 as DFQATT and CDR2 as SNEGSKA (reference sequence). The chain's CDR3 is CSASPPLLAGGLFYEQYF. CDR3 nucleotides: TGCAGTGCTAGTCCCCCACTACTAGCGGGGGGGCTTTTTTACGAGCAGTACTTC.

The genes are TRBV11-3 and TRBJ2-2; D unclear. Germline CDR1 and CDR2: SGHNT and YENEEA. Trimming removed 1 base from V and 3 bases from J, with 9 bases in between. The CDR3 has 15 amino acids. In DNA, the CDR3 is TGTGCCAGCAGCTTAGTGAGATCTTACACCGGGGAGCTGTTTTTT. Translation gives CASSLVRSYTGELFF.

The table lists this clone with a count of one. The rearrangement joins TRBV5-1 to TRBJ2-2, with D perhaps assigned TRBD1 or TRBD2 (6 bases each). Trimming pared 6 bases from V and 4 bases from J, leaving 19 bases between. From germline, CDR1 is SGHRS and CDR2 YFSETQ. The CDR3 loop spans 16 amino acids. This CDR3 is CASMRSGAFGTGELFF. The CDR3 nucleotides read TGCGCCAGCATGCGTTCGGGGGCTTTTGGCACCGGGGAGCTGTTTTTT.

The V call is TRBV2, the J call TRBJ2-7; unclear D gene. Trimming pared 7 bases from V and 4 bases from J, leaving 11 bases between. Germline V gene data show CDR1 as SNHLY and CDR2 as FYNNEI. The CDR3 runs 12 residues. The CDR3 protein is CASNLRKYEQYF. CDR3 DNA sequence: TGTGCCAGCAACCTTCGGAAGTACGAGCAGTACTTC. The entire variable domain, with the rest obtained from reference TRBV2 and TRBJ2-7, is as follows: EPEVTQTPSHQVTQMGQEVILRCVPISNHLYFYWYRQILGQKVEFLVSFYNNEISEKSEIFDDQFSVERPDGSNFTLKIRSTKLEDSAMYFCASNLRKYEQYFGPGTRLTVT.

The chain couples TRBV3-1 (or the pseudogene TRBV3-2) to TRBJ1-2; 10 positions agree with TRBD1. Germline V gene lookup returns CDR1 LGHDT and CDR2 YNNKEL (reference sequence). The CDR3 covers 17 residues. Germline trimming cut 3 bases from V and 5 bases from J; bases unmatched to any gene: 12. CDR3 nucleotide sequence: TGTGCCAGCAGCCAGGATTCACGGGGGGACAGGGGTTATGGCTACACCTTC. It specifies CASSQDSRGDRGYGYTF.

CDR3 loop: CASSQDRDGELFF. The CDR3, as DNA: TGTGCCAGCAGTCAAGACAGGGATGGGGAGCTGTTTTTT. The chain combines TRBV12-3 or TRBV12-4 with TRBJ2-2; TRBD1 matches at 7 bases. This CDR3 spans 13 amino acids. Germline trimming cut 5 bases from V and 8 bases from J; bases unmatched to any gene: 5.

V usage is TRBV5-4 and J usage is TRBJ1-2; D gene uncertain. There are 13 residues in the CDR3. CDR1 SGHNT and CDR2 YYREEE come from the germline V gene (reference sequence). Trimming shortened V by 1 base and J by 4 bases, and 8 bases separated the two germline ends. CDR3 loop: CASSLMGTYGYTF. CDR3 nucleotides: TGTGCCAGCAGCTTGATGGGAACCTATGGCTACACCTTC.

The chain recombines TRBV5-4 with TRBJ2-1; 7 nucleotides align to TRBD2. The J segment lost 11 bases and the V segment lost 4 bases, leaving 15 bases of the junction unmatched. Germline V gene lookup returns CDR1 SGHNT and CDR2 YYREEE (reference sequence). The CDR3 loop spans 15 amino acids. This chain's CDR3 is CASSTPREAPEKQFF. For the CDR3, the DNA is TGTGCCAGCAGCACCCCCCGGGAGGCCCCGGAGAAGCAGTTCTTC.

The chain links TRBV12-3 or TRBV12-4 to TRBJ1-4, with 8 bases that match TRBD1. The V and J ends lost 1 base and 16 bases, in that order; junction bases with no gene match: 5. CDR3 length: 12 amino acids. For the CDR3, the DNA is TGTGCCAGCAGTTTAGAGGGCAGGGGGCGGTTTTTT. Translated: CASSLEGRGRFF.